This T cell receptor (beta chain) was found in a study of blood T cells in healthy people across ages. CDR1 ENHRY and CDR2 SYGVKD come from the germline V gene. With 3 bases clipped from V and 4 bases from J, the junction kept 4 bases outside the gene matches. The CDR3 loop spans 15 amino acids. Together with a sample-barcoded 5' primer, a J-beta primer mix was included in a second PCR lasting roughly 6 to 12 cycles. TCRdb independently ran MiXCR on the 5' RACE reads; one entry per CDR3 protein. Seen here are approximately 900,000 distinct CDR3 sequences, 25% to 30% observed once, and the top ten hold roughly a tenth. The same sample was also studied in work on T cells of mothers and their children.

The sample taken for sequencing was blood. The chain carries TRBV10-3 and TRBJ2-2; TRBD2 agrees at 8 bases. The clonotype originates from a woman in her 40s in good health. CDR3 in amino acids: CAISERGGPTGELFF. For the CDR3, the DNA is TGTGCCATCAGTGAACGGGGGGGCCCCACCGGGGAGCTGTTTTTT.